This T cell receptor (beta chain) was obtained from a study of shared clonotypes between healthy human individuals. Overall study context: Researchers drew samples from two women and three men aged 18 to 49.

The CDR3 runs 16 residues. Trimming pared 1 base from V and 0 bases from J, leaving 9 bases between. The germline gives CDR1 SGHTA, CDR2 FQGTGA. Some clones are missing from TCRdb's copy, which holds only in-frame ones; the method was immunoSEQ multiplex PCR. The data hold fewer than 2.5 million clones, with 80% to 95% observed a single time. Free of recent acute infections or vaccinations, the donors were healthy HIV-negative adults. This chain connects TRBV7-3 to TRBJ2-2, with D unresolved. The sequence was collected from a young man in good health. Some clones in this sample may be carry-over from other donors' samples. Input material: naive CD4+ T cells from PBMCs. Subset in this sample: CD45RA+ positively selected. DNA for the CDR3: TGTGCCAGCAGCTTAATCCCGGGCCCGAACACCGGGGAGCTGTTTTTT. It is translated as CASSLIPGPNTGELFF.